This T cell receptor beta chain is from a study of blood T cells in healthy people across ages (dated by TCRdb to the mid-2010s). Some background on the complete study: In model experiments, template switching captured roughly one uniquely barcoded TCR beta cDNA molecule for every two T cells. The donors were divided into four age groups: young (average around 16 years), middle-aged (approximately 39), aged (roughly 66) and long-lived (roughly 82). Using deep sequencing normalized with unique cDNA molecular identifiers, the study measured how TCR beta repertoire diversity changes with age. To avoid experimental bias, donors of different ages were distributed randomly across sequencing lanes. Two additional independent replicas of 1 million unique cDNA reads from the same blood draw were analyzed for two donors (one aged 18 to 30 and one aged 80 or older).

The table lists this clonotype with a few counts. What antigen it recognizes has not been identified. Per-base quality was not reported, and no clone a single base away is much larger than it. The donors were some 36 Caucasian individuals from Russia, aged roughly 6 to 100 years, who were systemically healthy. Each donor gave around 9 milliliters of peripheral blood, collected into EDTA-treated Vacutainer tubes. PBMCs were isolated by Ficoll-Paque density-gradient centrifugation, with at least 6 million obtained per sample. Trizol reagent was used to extract total RNA from PBMCs, with at least 6 micrograms per sample. For every donor, flow cytometry on a PBMC aliquot measured the percentage of naive CD45RAhigh/CD27high T cells. Libraries came from 5' RACE. A second roughly 7 to 12 cycle PCR used a sample-barcoded 5' primer and a J-beta primer mix. Each TCR beta cDNA molecule received a unique molecular identifier from a template-switch 5' adaptor carrying 12 random nucleotides. Each sample yielded at least 2.5 million CDR3-containing paired-end reads. First-strand cDNA was synthesized from all RNA with the Mint cDNA synthesis kit, primed by a TRBC-specific oligonucleotide. Following uracil-DNA glycosylase treatment, a first 18-cycle PCR with universal primers M1SS and BC2_uni_R was performed on all cDNA. Concerning the study's data processing: For normalization, 1 million high-quality reads were randomly selected from each sample, with every read carrying a distinct molecular identifier. Instead of being binned into consensus sequences, reads with shared molecular identifiers were discarded. MiTCR, set to a Q25 quality threshold and the strictest error-elimination algorithm, was used for CDR3 identification, clonotype clustering and error correction. A nonparametric unseen species model using Euler transformation provided a lower-bound estimate of total TCR beta diversity. The public reads were run again by TCRdb, first through fastp at Q25 and then through MiXCR, and only productive beta chains were kept. When rows share a CDR3 protein, they turn into one entry using the most common DNA and genes. The V and J calls shown here were made by TCRdb, not taken from the authors' results. The sample table contains over 1,500,000 distinct CDR3 sequences; only one count was recorded for about two fifths of them. Jointly, the top ten make up 23% of the sample.

The CDR1 and CDR2 encoded by the germline V gene (reference sequence) are LNHNV and YYDKDF. From its cysteine to its phenylalanine, the CDR3 spans 19 amino acids. Only the CDR3 portion is preserved as DNA: 57 bases, with reading frame beginning at the first base. Trimming takes 0 bases off V and 1 base off J; junction bases not matched to a gene: 8. Paper-wide results and their limitations: Total diversity estimates from one million sequenced T cells were considered lower bounds and underestimates. Bulk unsorted PBMC profiling prevented conclusive comparison of naive and antigen-experienced compartments. Compared with the aged group, the long-lived group had more naive CD4+ T cells, fewer expanded clones and increased TCR diversity, suggesting age selection. Because donor CMV infection status was unknown, age-related changes in expanded clonotypes were potentially confounded. Observed TCR beta diversity per million T cells fell roughly linearly with age, and a significant reduction was already apparent by age around 40. A strong correlation was found between observed TCR beta diversity and the percentage of naive T cells measured by flow cytometry.

The sequence derives from a human donor in good health. The sample taken for sequencing was blood. Recombination joined TRBV15 with TRBJ2-5; 13 bases in the middle match TRBD2. CDR3 reads: CATSRDSRGLAGIQETQYF. The sequence in DNA is TGTGCCACCAGCAGAGATAGCAGGGGACTAGCGGGGATCCAAGAGACCCAGTACTTC.